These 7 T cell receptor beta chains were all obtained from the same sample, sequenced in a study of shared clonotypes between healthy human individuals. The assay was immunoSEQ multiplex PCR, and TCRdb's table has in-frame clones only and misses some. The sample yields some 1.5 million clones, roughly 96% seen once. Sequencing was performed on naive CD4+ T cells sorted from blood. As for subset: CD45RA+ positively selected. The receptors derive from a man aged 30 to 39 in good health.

The CDR3 region is CASSFRDRNSYEQYF. In nucleotides, the CDR3 is TGTGCCAGCAGTTTCCGGGACCGCAACTCCTACGAGCAGTACTTC. The chain has TRBV28 and TRBJ2-7; either TRBD1 or TRBD2 may fit D (5 bases each). V lost 3 bases and J lost 0, with 12 bases in between. Germline-derived CDR1 and CDR2 are MDHEN and SYDVKM. CDR3 size: 15 residues.

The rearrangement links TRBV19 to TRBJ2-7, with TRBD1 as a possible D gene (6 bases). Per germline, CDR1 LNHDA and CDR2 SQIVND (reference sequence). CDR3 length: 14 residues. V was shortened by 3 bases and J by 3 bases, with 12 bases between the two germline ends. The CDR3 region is CASSIDRLHYEQYF. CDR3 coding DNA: TGTGCCAGTAGTATCGACAGGCTTCACTACGAGCAGTACTTC. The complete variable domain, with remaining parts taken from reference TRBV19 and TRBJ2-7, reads DGGITQSPKYLFRKEGQNVTLSCEQNLNHDAMYWYRQDPGQGLRLIYYSQIVNDFQKGDIAEGYSVSREKKESFPLTVTSAQKNPTAFYLCASSIDRLHYEQYFGPGTRLTVT.

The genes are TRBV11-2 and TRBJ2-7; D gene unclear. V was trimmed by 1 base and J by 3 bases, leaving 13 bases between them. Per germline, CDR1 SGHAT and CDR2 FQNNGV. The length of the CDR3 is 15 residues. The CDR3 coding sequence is TGTGCCAGCAGCTTAGTAAATGTGGAGAGCTACGAGCAGTACTTC. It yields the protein CASSLVNVESYEQYF.

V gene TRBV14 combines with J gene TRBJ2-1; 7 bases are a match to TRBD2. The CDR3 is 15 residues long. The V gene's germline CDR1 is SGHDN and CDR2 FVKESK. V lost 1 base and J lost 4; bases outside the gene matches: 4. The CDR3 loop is CASSQVSGGYNEQFF. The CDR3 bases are TGTGCCAGCAGCCAAGTGTCGGGGGGATACAATGAGCAGTTCTTC.

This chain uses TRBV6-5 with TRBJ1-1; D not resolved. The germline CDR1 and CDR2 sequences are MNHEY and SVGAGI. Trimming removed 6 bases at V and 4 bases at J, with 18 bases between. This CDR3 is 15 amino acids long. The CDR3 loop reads CASSTRGSIVTEAFF. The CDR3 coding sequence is TGTGCCAGCAGCACCCGCGGGTCAATTGTCACTGAAGCTTTCTTT.

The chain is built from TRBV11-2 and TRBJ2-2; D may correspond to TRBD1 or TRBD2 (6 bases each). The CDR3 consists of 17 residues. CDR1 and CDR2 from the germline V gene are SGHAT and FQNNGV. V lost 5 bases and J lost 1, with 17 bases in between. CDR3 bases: TGTGCCAGCAGCACCCCGGCGGGACACATGAACACCGGGGAGCTGTTTTTT. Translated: CASSTPAGHMNTGELFF.

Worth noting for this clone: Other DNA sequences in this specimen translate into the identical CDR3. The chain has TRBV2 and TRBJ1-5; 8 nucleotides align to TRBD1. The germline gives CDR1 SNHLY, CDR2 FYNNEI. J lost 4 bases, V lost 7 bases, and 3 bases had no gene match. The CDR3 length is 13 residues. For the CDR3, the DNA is TGTGCCAGCAAGGACAGGGCTAATCAGCCCCAGCATTTT. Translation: CASKDRANQPQHF.